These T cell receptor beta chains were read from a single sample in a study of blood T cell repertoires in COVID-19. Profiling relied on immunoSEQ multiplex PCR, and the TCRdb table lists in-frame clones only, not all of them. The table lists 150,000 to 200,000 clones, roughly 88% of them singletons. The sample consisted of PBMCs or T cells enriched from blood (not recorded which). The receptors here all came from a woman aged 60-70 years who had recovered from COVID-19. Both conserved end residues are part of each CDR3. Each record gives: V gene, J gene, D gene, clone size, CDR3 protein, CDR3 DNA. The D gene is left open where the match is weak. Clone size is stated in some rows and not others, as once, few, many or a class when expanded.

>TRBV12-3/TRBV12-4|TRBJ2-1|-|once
CASRDGVNEQFF
TGTGCCAGCAGGGACGGGGTCAATGAGCAGTTCTTC
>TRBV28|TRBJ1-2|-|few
CASSLGRGGGYTF
TGTGCCAGCAGTTTGGGCAGAGGGGGTGGCTACACCTTC
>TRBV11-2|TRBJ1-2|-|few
CASSLIRTGGGYTF
TGTGCCAGCAGCTTAATTCGGACGGGAGGGGGCTACACCTTC
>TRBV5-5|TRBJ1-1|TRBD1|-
CASSQTGGWTEAFF
TGTGCCAGCAGCCAAACAGGGGGCTGGACTGAAGCTTTCTTT
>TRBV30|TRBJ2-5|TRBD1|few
CAWSKAGGPQETQYF
TGTGCCTGGAGTAAGGCAGGGGGCCCCCAAGAGACCCAGTACTTC
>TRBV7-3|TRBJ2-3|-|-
CASSSGLTREPTDTQYF
TGTGCCAGCAGCTCAGGTCTCACGCGGGAACCCACAGATACGCAGTATTTT
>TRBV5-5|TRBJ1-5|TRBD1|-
CASSPEGTGVNQPQHF
TGTGCCAGCAGCCCGGAGGGGACAGGGGTTAATCAGCCCCAGCATTTT
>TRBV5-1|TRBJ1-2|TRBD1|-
CASSQGGRDYGYTF
TGCGCCAGCAGCCAAGGGGGCAGGGACTATGGCTACACCTTC
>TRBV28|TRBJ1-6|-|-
CASSLTGTLGPLHF
TGTGCCAGCAGTTTAACAGGGACCCTAGGGCCCCTCCACTTT
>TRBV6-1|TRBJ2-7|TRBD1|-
CASRETPALTGYEQYF
TGTGCCAGCAGGGAAACCCCAGCGCTGACAGGGTACGAGCAGTACTTC
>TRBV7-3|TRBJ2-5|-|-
CASSPTVQETQYF
TGTGCCAGCAGCCCGACAGTCCAAGAGACCCAGTACTTC
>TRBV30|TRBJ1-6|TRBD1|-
CAWRKPGQGEGSPLHF
TGTGCCTGGAGAAAACCGGGACAGGGGGAAGGGTCACCCCTCCACTTT
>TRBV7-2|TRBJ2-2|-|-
CASSLVGDTGELFF
TGTGCCAGCAGCTTAGTAGGGGACACCGGGGAGCTGTTTTTT
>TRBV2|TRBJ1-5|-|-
CASSETGNQPQHF
TGTGCCAGCAGTGAGACAGGCAATCAGCCCCAGCATTTT
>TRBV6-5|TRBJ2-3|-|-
CASSLEGDTQYF
TGTGCCAGCTCGCTAGAGGGAGATACGCAGTATTTT
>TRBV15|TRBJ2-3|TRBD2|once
CATSRDGGGRADTQYF
TGTGCCACCAGCAGAGATGGTGGCGGGAGGGCAGATACGCAGTATTTT
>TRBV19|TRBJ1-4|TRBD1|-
CASRPRGTGEEKLFF
TGTGCCAGTAGGCCGCGCGGGACAGGGGAAGAAAAACTGTTTTTT
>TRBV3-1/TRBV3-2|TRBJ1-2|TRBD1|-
CASSQDLPGGYYGYTF
TGTGCCAGCAGCCAAGATCTTCCAGGGGGCTACTATGGCTACACCTTC
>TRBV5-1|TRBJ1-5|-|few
CASSLEGAQPQHF
TGCGCCAGCAGCCTGGAAGGGGCTCAGCCCCAGCATTTT
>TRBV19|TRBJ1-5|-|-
CASSRGGSGFSNQPQHF
TGTGCCAGTAGTAGGGGGGGCTCGGGCTTCAGCAATCAGCCCCAGCATTTT
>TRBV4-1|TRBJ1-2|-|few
CASRSLAGDRLNTF
TGCGCCAGCAGATCCCTGGCAGGGGATCGTCTCAACACCTTC
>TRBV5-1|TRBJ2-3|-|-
CASSLDGSPTDTQYF
TGCGCCAGCAGCTTGGACGGGAGCCCCACAGATACGCAGTATTTT
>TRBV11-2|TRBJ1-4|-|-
CASSLEGQGKLFF
TGTGCCAGCAGCTTAGAGGGCCAGGGGAAACTGTTTTTT
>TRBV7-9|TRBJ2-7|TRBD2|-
CASSSRTSGGGISYEQYF
TGTGCCAGCAGCTCCCGGACTAGCGGAGGGGGGATCTCCTACGAGCAGTACTTC
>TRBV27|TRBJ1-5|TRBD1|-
CASRGQNNQPQHF
TGTGCCAGCAGGGGACAGAATAATCAGCCCCAGCATTTT
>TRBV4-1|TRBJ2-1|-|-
CASSQGRASSYNEQFF
TGCGCCAGCAGCCAAGGGAGGGCGAGCTCCTACAATGAGCAGTTCTTC
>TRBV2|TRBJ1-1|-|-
CASWHVNTEAFF
TGTGCCAGCTGGCATGTGAACACTGAAGCTTTCTTT
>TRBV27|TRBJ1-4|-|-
CASSLSGGLGEKLFF
TGTGCCAGCAGTTTATCCGGGGGTTTAGGTGAAAAACTGTTTTTT
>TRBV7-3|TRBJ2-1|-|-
CASSLSTGTDEQFF
TGTGCCAGCAGCTTAAGTACGGGAACAGATGAGCAGTTCTTC
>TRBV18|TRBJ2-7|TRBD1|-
CASSPAGTGSYEQYF
TGTGCCAGCTCACCGGCCGGGACAGGGTCCTACGAGCAGTACTTC